This passage covers 18 T cell receptor beta chains from one sample sequenced in a study of shared clonotypes between healthy human individuals. Assay: immunoSEQ multiplex PCR; the TCRdb copy retains only in-frame clones and omits some. The data hold approximately 940,000 clones, with over 75% observed a single time. The specimen sequenced was memory CD4+ T cells sorted from blood. Subset noted: CD45RA-negative fraction. All receptors come from a young man in good health.

In DNA form, the CDR3 reads TGTGCCAGCAGCCCCGGGGACAGGGCGGGAGAAAAACTGTTTTTT. Its translation: CASSPGDRAGEKLFF. The V and J genes are TRBV7-2 and TRBJ1-4; 9 positions match TRBD1. The CDR3 length is 15 residues. The V and J ends lost 5 bases and 8 bases, in that order; junction bases with no gene match: 9. Germline values: CDR1 SGHTA, CDR2 FQGNSA.

This chain links TRBV5-5 with TRBJ1-1, with 7 positions matching TRBD1. The germline V gene encodes CDR1 SGHKS and CDR2 YYEKEE (reference sequence). V shed 0 bases, J shed 0 bases, and the junction held 5 bases outside the gene matches. The CDR3 contains 16 residues. The CDR3 sequence is CASSLVPGGMNTEAFF. Here the CDR3 DNA reads TGTGCCAGCAGCTTGGTCCCAGGGGGGATGAACACTGAAGCTTTCTTT. The full variable domain, in which reference TRBV5-5 and TRBJ1-1 provide the parts outside the CDR3, is DAGVTQSPTHLIKTRGQQVTLRCSPISGHKSVSWYQQVLGQGPQFIFQYYEKEERGRGNFPDRFSARQFPNYSSELNVNALLLGDSALYLCASSLVPGGMNTEAFFGQGTRLTVV.

Comments on this clone: Other DNA variants within this sample encode the same CDR3. The gene calls are TRBV11-3 and TRBJ2-7; weak D call: TRBD1 (5 bases). Trimming took 1 base from V and 1 from J, leaving 8 bases between them. The V gene's germline CDR1 is SGHNT and CDR2 YENEEA. This CDR3 is built from 14 residues. The CDR3 sequence: CASSLGGTSYEQYF. In nucleotides, the CDR3 is TGTGCCAGCAGCTTAGGGGGCACATCCTACGAGCAGTACTTC.

The J gene is TRBJ2-1, the V gene TRBV19; 14 bases align to TRBD2. The ends lost 5 bases at V and 7 bases at J; junction bases unmatched: 19. Germline V gene data show CDR1 as LNHDA and CDR2 as SQIVND (reference sequence). The CDR3 contains 20 residues. The CDR3 nucleotides read TGTGCCAGTAGTGCCCCACTCTGGACGACTAGCGGGAGGGGAAGGAATGAGCAGTTCTTC. Translated: CASSAPLWTTSGRGRNEQFF.

The chain links TRBV28 to TRBJ1-4; D call uncertain. This CDR3 is 14 amino acids long. Germline V lookup: CDR1 MDHEN, CDR2 SYDVKM. Trimming cost V 2 bases and J 8 bases, with 12 bases left between them. The DNA of the CDR3 is TGTGCCAGCAGTTTAGAGGGCTTGAAGGAAAAACTGTTTTTT. Protein: CASSLEGLKEKLFF. Drawing the rest from reference TRBV28 and TRBJ1-4, the complete variable domain is DVKVTQSSRYLVKRTGEKVFLECVQDMDHENMFWYRQDPGLGLRLIYFSYDVKMKEKGDIPEGYSVSREKKERFSLILESASTNQTSMYLCASSLEGLKEKLFFGSGTQLSVL.

This clone has ten or more counts. J is TRBJ1-6 and V is TRBV5-4; 8 bases map to TRBD1. This CDR3 is 14 amino acids long. Germline CDR1 SGHNT, CDR2 YYREEE (reference sequence). Germline trimming cut 4 bases from V and 9 bases from J; bases unmatched to any gene: 6. CDR3 in DNA: TGTGCCAGCAGCCTGCAACAGGGGGGTTCACCCCTCCACTTT. Its translation: CASSLQQGGSPLHF.

The rearrangement joins TRBV28 to TRBJ1-2; D perhaps matches TRBD1 (6 bases). The V end was cut by 2 bases, the J end by 7 bases, with 11 bases between. The CDR3 extends over 13 amino acids. Germline assignment: CDR1 MDHEN and CDR2 SYDVKM. CDR3 sequence: CASSLQGFVGYTF. CDR3 bases: TGTGCCAGCAGTTTACAGGGGTTTGTTGGCTACACCTTC.

Notes on this clone: Other DNA sequences in the same sample also yield this CDR3. The chain employs TRBV9 and TRBJ2-3, with D unresolved. Trimming took off 3 bases at V and 0 bases at J, with 5 bases between the two ends. Germline CDR1 is SGDLS and CDR2 is YYNGEE. The CDR3 has 13 residues. Here the CDR3 DNA reads TGTGCCAGCAGCGCTACTAGCACAGATACGCAGTATTTT. Encoded protein: CASSATSTDTQYF.

The chain joins TRBV6-6 to TRBJ1-5; 7 bases line up with TRBD1. The CDR3 is made up of 16 amino acids. After removal of 7 bases from V and 0 bases from J, the junction contained 9 bases not matched to a gene. Germline CDR1 and CDR2: MNHNY and SVGAGI (reference sequence). As DNA, the CDR3 is TGTGCCAGCACTATAACACAGGGGTATAGCAATCAGCCCCAGCATTTT. It translates to CASTITQGYSNQPQHF.

This sequence joins TRBV7-9 and TRBJ1-2; D might be TRBD1 (5 bases). Between the trimmed V and J ends, which lost 2 bases and 6 bases, there was a span of 19 bases. The length of the CDR3 is 16 residues. The germline V gene encodes CDR1 SEHNR and CDR2 FQNEAQ (reference sequence). CDR3 protein: CASSLFFGGEVDGYTF. The CDR3 region has the DNA TGTGCCAGCAGCTTATTTTTTGGAGGGGAAGTGGATGGCTACACCTTC.

The chain combines TRBV5-4 with TRBJ2-1; 9 bases map to TRBD2. The ends lost 10 bases at V and 7 bases at J; junction bases unmatched: 15. From germline, CDR1 is SGHNT and CDR2 YYREEE (reference sequence). The CDR3 consists of 15 residues. The chain's CDR3 is CASKVRLAGINEQFF. The CDR3 nucleotides read TGTGCCTCAAAGGTGAGGCTAGCGGGGATAAATGAGCAGTTCTTC.

The chain has TRBV21-1 and TRBJ2-7; the D call TRBD2 from the table was never checked on the DNA. TRBV21-1 is described as a pseudogene. The CDR3 has 14 amino acids. For the CDR3, the DNA is TGTGCCAGCAGCAAAGGGAGGGGCATTGACGAGCAGTACTTC. It translates to CASSKGRGIDEQYF.

The chain links TRBV21-1 to TRBJ2-7. TRBV21-1 is recorded as a pseudogene. CDR3 length equals 14 residues. DNA for the CDR3: TGTGCCAGCAGCGAGGGGAGTGCCTCCTACGAGCAGTACTTC. It encodes CASSEGSASYEQYF.

V usage is TRBV21-1 and J usage is TRBJ2-5; TRBD1 is the table's D call, not checked against the DNA. TRBV21-1 counts as a pseudogene. The CDR3 loop spans 13 amino acids. This CDR3 is CASSPGPQETQYF. Written as DNA, the CDR3 is TGTGCCAGCAGCCCAGGTCCCCAAGAGACCCAGTACTTC.

The chain is built from TRBV5-1 and TRBJ2-6; D is undetermined. Looked up from germline, CDR1 is SGHRS and CDR2 is YFSETQ. Trimming pared 0 bases from V and 0 bases from J, leaving 7 bases between. The CDR3 has 16 amino acids. The CDR3 here is CASSLDGPSGANVLTF. Written as DNA, the CDR3 is TGCGCCAGCAGCTTGGACGGTCCCTCTGGGGCCAACGTCCTGACTTTC.

V usage is TRBV2 and J usage is TRBJ2-2; D might be TRBD1 (5 bases). The CDR3 consists of 12 residues. Germline V gives CDR1 SNHLY, CDR2 FYNNEI. With 5 bases removed from V and 7 bases from J, the gap between germline ends came to 8 bases. CDR3 DNA: TGTGCCAGCAGTCGGACATACGGGGAGCTGTTTTTT. Protein product: CASSRTYGELFF.

The V call is TRBV4-1, the J call TRBJ2-3; 9 nucleotides match TRBD1. This CDR3 has 16 amino acids. The V segment lost 3 bases and the J segment 3 bases; nucleotides outside the gene matches: 7. Per the germline V gene, CDR1 is MGHRA and CDR2 is YSYEKL. The CDR3 loop is CASSQQGQGVTDTQYF. In nucleotides, the CDR3 is TGCGCCAGCAGCCAGCAGGGACAGGGAGTAACAGATACGCAGTATTTT.

The V and J genes are TRBV4-1 and TRBJ2-2, with 8 bases identical to TRBD2. Per germline, CDR1 MGHRA and CDR2 YSYEKL. This CDR3 is 16 amino acids long. J was trimmed by 1 base and V by 3 bases; bases with no gene match: 4. The CDR3: CASSQPGLGNTGELFF. In DNA form, the CDR3 reads TGCGCCAGCAGCCAGCCGGGACTAGGGAACACCGGGGAGCTGTTTTTT.